A single sample gave rise to the 25 T cell receptor beta chains below, sequenced in a study of response to subunit inactivated influenza vaccine. Using its own MiXCR run on the RT-PCR reads, TCRdb lists one record per CDR3 protein. This sample has around 570,000 distinct CDR3 sequences; around 11% occur once, and the top ten carry approximately 10%. These data also formed part of another study, on T cells expressing NK-cell markers. That publication notes: The authors generated TCR beta cDNA through 5'RACE template switching with UMIs.

Material: PBMCs from blood, obtained on the day of vaccination. These receptors were obtained from a man between 50 and 59 years old who received an inactivated influenza vaccine.

The rearrangement uses TRBV27 and TRBJ2-7; D is unresolved. CDR1 is MNHEY, CDR2 SMNVEV, per germline (reference sequence). V lost 5 bases, J lost 0 bases, and 14 bases lay in between. The CDR3 consists of 15 residues. CDR3 in amino acids: CASSPRQPSSYEQYF. Written as DNA, the CDR3 is TGTGCCAGCAGTCCACGCCAGCCGAGCTCCTACGAGCAGTACTTC.

This clonotype occurred many times. The chain links TRBV7-9 to TRBJ2-7, with D tentatively TRBD2 (5 bases). The CDR3 totals 14 residues. V lost 0 bases and J lost 2, with 8 bases in between. Germline CDR1 and CDR2: SEHNR and FQNEAQ (reference sequence). The CDR3 DNA follows: TGTGCCAGCAGCTTAGCAGGACTGACCTACGAGCAGTACTTC. It translates to CASSLAGLTYEQYF.

The gene calls are TRBV20-1 and TRBJ2-7; D remains ambiguous. V was clipped by 0 bases and J by 3 bases, with 9 bases between them. The CDR3 is 13 amino acids. The V gene's germline CDR1 is DFQATT and CDR2 SNEGSKA (reference sequence). The CDR3 reads CSARENRDYEQYF. CDR3 in DNA: TGCAGTGCTAGAGAGAACCGCGACTACGAGCAGTACTTC.

This clonotype was counted a few times. V is TRBV20-1 and J is TRBJ2-5; 12 nucleotides agree with TRBD2. This CDR3 spans 15 amino acids. The junction had 10 bases not matched to a gene; V was cut back by 6 bases and J by 5 bases. Looked up from germline, CDR1 is DFQATT and CDR2 is SNEGSKA (reference sequence). The CDR3 coding sequence is TGCAGTGCCCTGACTAGCGGGAGCCCCGGGGAGACCCAGTACTTC. Protein: CSALTSGSPGETQYF.

The chain carries TRBV5-6 and TRBJ2-3; 7 bases are a match to TRBD1. V was clipped by 1 base and J by 2 bases; unmatched bases: 7. CDR1 and CDR2 from the germline V gene are SGHDT and YYEEEE. The CDR3 covers 16 residues. The DNA of the CDR3 is TGTGCCAGCAGCTTGTATAGGGGGCTTGACACAGATACGCAGTATTTT. It translates to CASSLYRGLDTDTQYF.

This clonotype occurred a few times. The chain carries TRBV5-1 and TRBJ2-5; perhaps TRBD2 as D (5 bases). Germline V gene lookup returns CDR1 SGHRS and CDR2 YFSETQ. The CDR3 is made up of 13 amino acids. V was trimmed by 3 bases and J by 4 bases, leaving 10 bases between them. The CDR3 DNA reads TGCGCCAGCAGCTGGAAACTAGGAGAGACCCAGTACTTC. It translates to CASSWKLGETQYF.

This clonotype turned up a few times. V gene TRBV6-1 combines with J gene TRBJ1-3; no reliable D call. There are 17 residues in the CDR3. V gave up 9 bases and J gave up 0 bases, with 21 bases separating them. Per the germline V gene, CDR1 is MNHNS and CDR2 is SASEGT. The DNA of the CDR3 is TGTGCCAGTCGTGACCTACGAATACCTAGCTCTGGAAACACCATATATTTT. This translates into CASRDLRIPSSGNTIYF.

This clonotype was recorded a few times. The V and J genes are TRBV21-1 and TRBJ1-2; the table's D call, TRBD1, has no DNA check behind it. TRBV21-1 has pseudogene status. The length of the CDR3 is 16 residues. In DNA form, the CDR3 reads TGTGCCAGCATCACCAAAGGGGCCAGGGCCAACTATGGCTACACCTTC. Encoded protein: CASITKGARANYGYTF.

This clonotype was detected many times. CDR3 in amino acids: CASSSIGVYQPQHF. CDR3 nucleotide sequence: TGTGCCAGCAGCTCGATTGGGGTATATCAGCCCCAGCATTTT. This chain links TRBV7-9 with TRBJ1-5; no definite D call. The CDR3 sequence is 14 residues long. Germline CDR1 and CDR2: SEHNR and FQNEAQ (reference sequence). V was shortened by 4 bases and J by 5 bases, with 12 bases between the two germline ends. Using reference TRBV7-9 and TRBJ1-5 for the parts outside the CDR3, the full variable domain is DTGVSQNPRHKITKRGQNVTFRCDPISEHNRLYWYRQTLGQGPEFLTYFQNEAQLEKSRLLSDRFSAERPKGSFSTLEIQRTEQGDSAMYLCASSSIGVYQPQHFGDGTRLSIL.

This clonotype was counted many times. The chain combines TRBV7-2 with TRBJ2-7; D unclear. Germline V gene sequence: CDR1 SGHTA, CDR2 FQGNSA. V shed 1 base and J shed 2 bases, with 9 bases lying between them. This CDR3 comprises 14 residues. In DNA form, the CDR3 reads TGTGCCAGCAGCTTAGGAACTTACACCTACGAGCAGTACTTC. Amino acid sequence: CASSLGTYTYEQYF. The full variable domain, completed using reference TRBV7-2 and TRBJ2-7, is GAGVSQSPSNKVTEKGKDVELRCDPISGHTALYWYRQSLGQGLEFLIYFQGNSAPDKSGLPSDRFSAERTGGSVSTLTIQRTQQEDSAVYLCASSLGTYTYEQYFGPGTRLTVT.

The chain combines TRBV6-2 or TRBV6-3 with TRBJ2-3; D possibly uses TRBD1 or TRBD2 (5 bases each). Germline values: CDR1 MNHEY, CDR2 SVGEGT. The CDR3 length is 19 residues. V gave up 6 bases and J gave up 0 bases, with 25 bases separating them. CDR3 sequence: CASRYTLGSPGRSTDTQYF. The CDR3 DNA follows: TGTGCCAGCAGATACACCCTCGGCTCGCCAGGGAGAAGCACAGATACGCAGTATTTT.

This clonotype was found a few times. The chain is built from TRBV12-3 or TRBV12-4 and TRBJ2-1, with 11 bases fitting TRBD2. V shed 6 bases, J shed 8 bases, and the junction held 6 bases outside the gene matches. This CDR3 has 14 amino acids. The CDR3 protein is CASSELAGVHEQFF. For the CDR3, the DNA is TGTGCCAGCAGCGAACTAGCGGGAGTCCATGAGCAGTTCTTC.

The rearrangement joins TRBV7-9 to TRBJ1-5, with no clear D. The CDR3 has 14 amino acids. Germline CDR1 and CDR2: SEHNR and FQNEAQ (reference sequence). V dropped 1 base and J dropped 3 bases, with 7 bases sitting between them. CDR3 nucleotides: TGTGCCAGCAGCTTAGGCTTGGACAATCAGCCCCAGCATTTT. Protein: CASSLGLDNQPQHF.

This clonotype was recorded many times. V gene TRBV5-1 combines with J gene TRBJ2-1; TRBD2 agrees at 8 bases. Germline assignment: CDR1 SGHRS and CDR2 YFSETQ. The V segment lost 0 bases and the J segment 8 bases; nucleotides outside the gene matches: 7. This CDR3 spans 15 amino acids. This chain's CDR3 is CASSLASGGLDEQFF. In DNA, the CDR3 is TGCGCCAGCAGCTTGGCAAGCGGGGGTTTAGATGAGCAGTTCTTC.

The V call is TRBV20-1, the J call TRBJ2-7, with 7 bases identical to TRBD1. The CDR3 runs to 13 residues. V gave up 6 bases and J gave up 5 bases; unmatched junction bases: 10. Germline values: CDR1 DFQATT, CDR2 SNEGSKA (reference sequence). Here the CDR3 DNA reads TGCAGTGCCCGGACGACAGGGTCCCACGAGCAGTACTTC. It codes for CSARTTGSHEQYF.

This clonotype was picked up a small number of times. The chain joins TRBV27 to TRBJ1-4; tentatively, D is TRBD1 (6 bases). Germline V CDR1 and CDR2: MNHEY, SMNVEV (reference sequence). The CDR3 runs 14 residues. V shed 7 bases and J shed 8 bases, with 17 bases lying between them. In DNA form, the CDR3 reads TGTGCCAGCAAAATCCGACAGGATAGCGAAAAACTGTTTTTT. Translation gives CASKIRQDSEKLFF.

The chain joins TRBV10-2 to TRBJ1-5; D not certain. Germline CDR1 reads WSHSY; CDR2 reads SAAADI. The V end was cut by 3 bases, the J end by 9 bases, with 15 bases between. The CDR3 is 14 amino acids. CDR3 protein: CASSDSRVRGPQHF. Here the CDR3 DNA reads TGCGCCAGCAGTGATTCAAGGGTCCGAGGGCCCCAGCATTTT.

The genes are TRBV29-1 and TRBJ2-7; TRBD2 matches 8 bases. The CDR3 is 14 residues long. Germline V lookup: CDR1 SQVTM, CDR2 ANQGSEA. With V trimmed by 2 bases and J by 2 bases, 5 bases remained unmatched. CDR3 DNA sequence: TGCAGCGTTGAAAAGGTAGCGGGACCCTACGAGCAGTACTTC. Translating gives CSVEKVAGPYEQYF.

This clonotype was seen a handful of times. The chain joins TRBV29-1 to TRBJ2-1, with D unresolved. The germline V gene encodes CDR1 SQVTM and CDR2 ANQGSEA. The CDR3 runs to 16 residues. V was cut by 0 bases and J by 2 bases, with 14 bases left in between. The CDR3 reads CSVEDLTRVPYNEQFF. CDR3 DNA: TGCAGCGTTGAAGATCTGACAAGGGTCCCCTACAATGAGCAGTTCTTC.

The chain recombines TRBV7-3 with TRBJ2-2; D possibly matches TRBD1 or TRBD2 (7 bases each). CDR1 and CDR2 from the germline V gene are SGHTA and FQGTGA. This CDR3 has 16 amino acids. Between the trimmed V and J ends, which lost 4 bases and 6 bases, there was a span of 18 bases. This CDR3 is CASSSKRDTGAGELFF. The CDR3 DNA is TGTGCCAGCAGCTCCAAGCGGGACACAGGGGCCGGGGAGCTGTTTTTT. Drawing the rest from reference TRBV7-3 and TRBJ2-2, the complete variable domain is GAGVSQTPSNKVTEKGKYVELRCDPISGHTALYWYRQSLGQGPEFLIYFQGTGAADDSGLPNDRFFAVRPEGSVSTLKIQRTERGDSAVYLCASSSKRDTGAGELFFGEGSRLTVL.

In this sample, this clonotype turned up a few times. This chain links TRBV5-5 with TRBJ2-1; no definite D call. CDR1 is SGHKS and CDR2 is YYEKEE in the germline V gene (reference sequence). The CDR3 is 16 residues long. V dropped 0 bases and J dropped 0 bases, with 10 bases sitting between them. The CDR3 sequence is CASSLGSFSSYNEQFF. In DNA, the CDR3 is TGTGCCAGCAGCTTGGGAAGCTTTAGCTCCTACAATGAGCAGTTCTTC.

This clonotype was seen ten or more times. A junction boundary mismatches the germline segment, possibly from a read error. The gene calls are TRBV12-3 or TRBV12-4 and TRBJ2-1, with 10 bases identical to TRBD2. The CDR3 consists of 15 residues. The DNA for the CDR3 is TGTGCCAGCAGATTAGCGGGAGGCTCCCTAATAGAGCAGTTCTTC. This codes for CASRLAGGSLIEQFF.

This clonotype came up many times. J is TRBJ1-6 and V is TRBV4-3; D not certain. Germline-derived CDR1 and CDR2 are LGHNA and YSLEER. This CDR3 is 13 amino acids long. The V gene lost 0 bases and the J gene lost 14 bases, with 11 bases spanning the gap. The CDR3 bases are TGCGCCAGCAGCCAAGATAGAGAGCAAACCCTCCACTTT. Amino acid sequence: CASSQDREQTLHF.

This clonotype was seen a few times. The chain joins TRBV20-1 to TRBJ1-5; TRBD1 matches 7 bases. The CDR3 has 15 amino acids. Trimming cost V 6 bases and J 3 bases; bases outside gene matches: 11. Germline CDR1 and CDR2: DFQATT and SNEGSKA (reference sequence). CDR3 residues: CSAEKTGVDNQPQHF. As DNA, the CDR3 is TGCAGTGCGGAGAAAACAGGGGTTGACAATCAGCCCCAGCATTTT.

In this sample, this clonotype turned up many times. The chain employs TRBV5-1 and TRBJ2-7; TRBD1 agrees at 10 bases. Germline assignment: CDR1 SGHRS and CDR2 YFSETQ. The CDR3 contains 17 residues. V lost 3 bases to trimming and J lost 6 bases; unmatched junction nucleotides: 15. The CDR3 DNA sequence: TGCGCCAGCAGCTCCCAGATTGCCGGGACAGGGGCGCGCGAGCAGTACTTC. It codes for CASSSQIAGTGAREQYF.